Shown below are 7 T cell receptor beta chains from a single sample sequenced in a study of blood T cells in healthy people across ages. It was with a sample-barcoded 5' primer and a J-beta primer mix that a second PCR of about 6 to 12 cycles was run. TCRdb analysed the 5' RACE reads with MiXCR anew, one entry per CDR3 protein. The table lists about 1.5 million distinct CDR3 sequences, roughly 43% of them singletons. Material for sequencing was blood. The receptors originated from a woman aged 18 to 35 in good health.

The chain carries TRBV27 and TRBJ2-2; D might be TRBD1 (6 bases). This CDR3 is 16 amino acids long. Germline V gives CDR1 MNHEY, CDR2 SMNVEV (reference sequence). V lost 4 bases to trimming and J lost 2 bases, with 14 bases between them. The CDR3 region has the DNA TGTGCCAGCAGTTCCTACAGGGCGGGTAACACCGGGGAGCTGTTTTTT. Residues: CASSSYRAGNTGELFF.

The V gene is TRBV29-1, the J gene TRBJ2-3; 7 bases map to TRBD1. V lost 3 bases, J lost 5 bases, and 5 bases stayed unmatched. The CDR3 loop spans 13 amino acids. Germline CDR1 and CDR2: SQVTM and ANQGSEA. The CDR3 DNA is TGCAGCGTTGATGGGCAGGGGGTAGATACGCAGTATTTT. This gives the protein CSVDGQGVDTQYF.

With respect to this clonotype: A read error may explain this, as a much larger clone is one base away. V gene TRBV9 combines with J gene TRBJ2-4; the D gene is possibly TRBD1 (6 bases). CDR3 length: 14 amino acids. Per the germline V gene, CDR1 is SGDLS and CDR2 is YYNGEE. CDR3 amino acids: CASSPQGPKSIQYF. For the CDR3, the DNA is TGTGCCAGCAGCCCTCAGGGGCCCAAAAGCATTCAGTACTTC.

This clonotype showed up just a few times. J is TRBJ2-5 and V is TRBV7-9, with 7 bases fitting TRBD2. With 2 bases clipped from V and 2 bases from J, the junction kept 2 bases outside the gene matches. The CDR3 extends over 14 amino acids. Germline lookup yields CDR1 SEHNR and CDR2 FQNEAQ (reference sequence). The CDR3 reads CASSLYGGQETQYF. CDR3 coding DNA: TGTGCCAGCAGCTTATACGGGGGGCAAGAGACCCAGTACTTC.

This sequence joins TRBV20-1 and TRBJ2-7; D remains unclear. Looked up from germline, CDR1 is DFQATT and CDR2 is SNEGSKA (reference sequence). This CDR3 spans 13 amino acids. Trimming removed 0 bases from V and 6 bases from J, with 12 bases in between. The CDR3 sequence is CSAREAILAEQYF. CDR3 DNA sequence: TGCAGTGCTAGAGAAGCAATATTAGCCGAGCAGTACTTC.

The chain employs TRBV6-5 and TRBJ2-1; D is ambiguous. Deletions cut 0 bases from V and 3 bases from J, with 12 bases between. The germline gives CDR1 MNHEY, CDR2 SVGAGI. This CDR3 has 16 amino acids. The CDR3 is CASSYSDSSFYNEQFF. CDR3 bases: TGTGCCAGCAGTTACTCTGACTCCAGCTTCTACAATGAGCAGTTCTTC.

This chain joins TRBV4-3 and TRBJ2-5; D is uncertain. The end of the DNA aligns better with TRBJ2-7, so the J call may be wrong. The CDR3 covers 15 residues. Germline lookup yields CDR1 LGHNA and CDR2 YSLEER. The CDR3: CASSQDRRFSYEQYF. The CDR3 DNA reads TGCGCCAGCAGCCAAGATCGCAGGTTCTCCTACGAGCAGTACTTC.